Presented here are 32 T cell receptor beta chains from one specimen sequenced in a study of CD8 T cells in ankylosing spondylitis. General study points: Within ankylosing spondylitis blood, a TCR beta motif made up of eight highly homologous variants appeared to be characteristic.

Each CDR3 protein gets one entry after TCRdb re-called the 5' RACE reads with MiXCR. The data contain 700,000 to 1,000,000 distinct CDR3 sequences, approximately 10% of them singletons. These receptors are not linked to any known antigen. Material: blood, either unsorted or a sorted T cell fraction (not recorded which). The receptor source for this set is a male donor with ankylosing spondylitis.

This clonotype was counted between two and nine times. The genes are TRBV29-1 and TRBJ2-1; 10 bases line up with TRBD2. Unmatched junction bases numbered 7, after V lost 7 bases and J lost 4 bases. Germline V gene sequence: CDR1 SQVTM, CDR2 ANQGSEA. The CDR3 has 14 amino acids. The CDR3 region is CSAKREGLYNEQFF. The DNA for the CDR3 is TGCAGCGCTAAGCGGGAGGGCCTATACAATGAGCAGTTCTTC.

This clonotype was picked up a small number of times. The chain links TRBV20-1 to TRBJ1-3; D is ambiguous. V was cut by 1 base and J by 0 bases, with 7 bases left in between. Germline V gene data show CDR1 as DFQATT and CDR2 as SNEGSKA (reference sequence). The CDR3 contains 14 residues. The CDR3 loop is CSARVPYSGNTIYF. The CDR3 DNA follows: TGCAGTGCTAGAGTACCGTACTCTGGAAACACCATATATTTT.

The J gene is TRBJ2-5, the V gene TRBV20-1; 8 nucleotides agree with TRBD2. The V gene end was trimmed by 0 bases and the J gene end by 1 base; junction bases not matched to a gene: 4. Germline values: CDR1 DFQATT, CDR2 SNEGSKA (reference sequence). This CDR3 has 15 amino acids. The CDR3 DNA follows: TGCAGTGCTAGAGACCTCGGGAGGGGCCAAGAGACCCAGTACTTC. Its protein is CSARDLGRGQETQYF.

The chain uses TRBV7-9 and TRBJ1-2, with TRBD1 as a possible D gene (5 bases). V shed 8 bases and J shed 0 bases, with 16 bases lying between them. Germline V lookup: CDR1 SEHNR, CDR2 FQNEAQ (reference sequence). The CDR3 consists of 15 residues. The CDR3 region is CASGTRGKANYGYTF. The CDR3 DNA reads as TGTGCCAGCGGAACCCGGGGGAAAGCTAACTATGGCTACACCTTC.

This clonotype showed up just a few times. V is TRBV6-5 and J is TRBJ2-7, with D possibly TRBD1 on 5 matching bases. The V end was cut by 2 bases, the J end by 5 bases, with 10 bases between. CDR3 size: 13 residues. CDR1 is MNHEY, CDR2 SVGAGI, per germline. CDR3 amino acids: CASSYVQGDEQYF. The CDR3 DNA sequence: TGTGCCAGCAGTTACGTCCAGGGTGACGAGCAGTACTTC.

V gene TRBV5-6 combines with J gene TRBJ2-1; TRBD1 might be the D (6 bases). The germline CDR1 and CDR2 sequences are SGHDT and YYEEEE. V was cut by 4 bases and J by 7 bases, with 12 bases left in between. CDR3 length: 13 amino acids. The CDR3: CASSRLRGNEQFF. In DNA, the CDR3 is TGTGCCAGCAGCCGATTGAGGGGGAATGAGCAGTTCTTC.

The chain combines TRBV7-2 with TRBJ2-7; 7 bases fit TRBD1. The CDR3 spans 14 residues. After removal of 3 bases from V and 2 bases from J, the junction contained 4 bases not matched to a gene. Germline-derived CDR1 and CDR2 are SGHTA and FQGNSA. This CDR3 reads CASSLLTGAYEQYF. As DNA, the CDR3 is TGTGCCAGCAGCTTGTTAACAGGGGCCTACGAGCAGTACTTC.

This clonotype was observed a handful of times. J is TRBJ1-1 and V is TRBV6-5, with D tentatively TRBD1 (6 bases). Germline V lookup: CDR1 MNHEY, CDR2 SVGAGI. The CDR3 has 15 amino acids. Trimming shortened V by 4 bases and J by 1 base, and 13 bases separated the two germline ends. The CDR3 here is CASSSLGGGNTEAFF. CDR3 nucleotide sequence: TGTGCCAGCAGTTCCTTAGGGGGAGGGAACACTGAAGCTTTCTTT.

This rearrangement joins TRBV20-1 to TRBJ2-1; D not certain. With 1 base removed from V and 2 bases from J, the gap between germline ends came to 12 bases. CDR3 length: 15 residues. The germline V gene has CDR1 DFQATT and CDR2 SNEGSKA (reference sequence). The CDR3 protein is CSARGIGGPYNEQFF. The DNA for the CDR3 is TGCAGTGCTAGAGGGATCGGCGGTCCCTACAATGAGCAGTTCTTC.

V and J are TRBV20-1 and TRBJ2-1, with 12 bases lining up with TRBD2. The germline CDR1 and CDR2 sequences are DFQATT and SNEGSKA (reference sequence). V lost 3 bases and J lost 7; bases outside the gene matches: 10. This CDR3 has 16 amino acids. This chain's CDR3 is CSARGTSGRSLNEQFF. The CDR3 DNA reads TGCAGTGCTAGGGGAACTAGCGGGAGGTCTTTGAATGAGCAGTTCTTC.

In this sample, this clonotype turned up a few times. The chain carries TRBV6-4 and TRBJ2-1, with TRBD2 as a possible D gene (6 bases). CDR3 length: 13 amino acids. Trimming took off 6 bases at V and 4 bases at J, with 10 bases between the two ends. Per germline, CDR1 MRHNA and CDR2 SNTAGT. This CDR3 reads CASSDGTYNEQFF. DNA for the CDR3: TGTGCCAGCAGCGACGGGACTTACAATGAGCAGTTCTTC.

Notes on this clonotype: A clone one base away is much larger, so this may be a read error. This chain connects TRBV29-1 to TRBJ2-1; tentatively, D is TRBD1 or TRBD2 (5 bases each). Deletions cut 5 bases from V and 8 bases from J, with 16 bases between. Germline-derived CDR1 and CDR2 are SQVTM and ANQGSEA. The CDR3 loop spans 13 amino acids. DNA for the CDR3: TGCAGCGTTTCTTGGGTTGTGGGGGATGAGCAGTTCTTC. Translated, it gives CSVSWVVGDEQFF.

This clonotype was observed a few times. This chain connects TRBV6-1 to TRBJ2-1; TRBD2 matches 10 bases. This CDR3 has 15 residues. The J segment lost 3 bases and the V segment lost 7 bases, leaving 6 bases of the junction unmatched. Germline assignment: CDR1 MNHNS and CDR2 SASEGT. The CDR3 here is CASTMTSGYYNEQFF. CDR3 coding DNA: TGTGCCAGCACTATGACTAGCGGGTACTACAATGAGCAGTTCTTC.

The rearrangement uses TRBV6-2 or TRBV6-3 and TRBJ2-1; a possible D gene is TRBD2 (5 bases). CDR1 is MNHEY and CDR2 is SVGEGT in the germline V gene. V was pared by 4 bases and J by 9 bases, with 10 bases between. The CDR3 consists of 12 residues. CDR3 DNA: TGTGCCAGCAGTTTCGCGCGGGCTGAGCAGTTCTTC. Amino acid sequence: CASSFARAEQFF.

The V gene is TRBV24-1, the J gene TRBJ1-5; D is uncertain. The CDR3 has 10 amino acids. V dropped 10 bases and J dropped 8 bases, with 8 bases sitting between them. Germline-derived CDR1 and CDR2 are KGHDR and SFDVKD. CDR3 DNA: TGTGCCACAAAACACAAGCCCCAGCATTTT. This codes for CATKHKPQHF.

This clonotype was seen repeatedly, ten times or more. The DNA for the CDR3 is TGCGCCAGCAGCTGGACAAGGAACACTGAAGCTTTCTTT. This gives the protein CASSWTRNTEAFF. V and J are TRBV5-1 and TRBJ1-1, with a possible D match to TRBD1 (5 bases). The CDR3 is made up of 13 amino acids. Germline V gene lookup returns CDR1 SGHRS and CDR2 YFSETQ. Trimming pared 3 bases from V and 1 base from J, leaving 7 bases between.

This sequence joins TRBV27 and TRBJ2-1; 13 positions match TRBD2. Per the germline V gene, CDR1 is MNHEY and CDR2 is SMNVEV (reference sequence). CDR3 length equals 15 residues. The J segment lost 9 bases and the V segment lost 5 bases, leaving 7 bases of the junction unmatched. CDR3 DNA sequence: TGTGCCAGCAGTCAACTAGCGGGAGGGCCCGGTGAGCAGTTCTTC. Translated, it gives CASSQLAGGPGEQFF.

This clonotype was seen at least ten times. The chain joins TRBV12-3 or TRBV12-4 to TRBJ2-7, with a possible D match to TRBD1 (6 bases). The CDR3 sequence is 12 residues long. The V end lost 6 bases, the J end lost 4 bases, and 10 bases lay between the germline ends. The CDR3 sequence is CASRLRGYEQYF. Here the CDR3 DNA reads TGTGCCAGCAGGCTCAGGGGTTACGAGCAGTACTTC.

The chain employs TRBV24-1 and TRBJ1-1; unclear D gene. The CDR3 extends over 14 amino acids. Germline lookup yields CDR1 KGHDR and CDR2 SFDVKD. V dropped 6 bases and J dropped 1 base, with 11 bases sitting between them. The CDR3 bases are TGTGCCACCAGTTCATCTCTTCCGAACACTGAAGCTTTCTTT. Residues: CATSSSLPNTEAFF.

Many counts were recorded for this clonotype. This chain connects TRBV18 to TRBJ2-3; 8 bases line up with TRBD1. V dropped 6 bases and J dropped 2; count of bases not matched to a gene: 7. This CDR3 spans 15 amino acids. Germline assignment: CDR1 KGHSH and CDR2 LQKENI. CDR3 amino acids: CASSFGQGFTDTQYF. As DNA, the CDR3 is TGTGCCAGCTCGTTCGGACAGGGCTTCACAGATACGCAGTATTTT.

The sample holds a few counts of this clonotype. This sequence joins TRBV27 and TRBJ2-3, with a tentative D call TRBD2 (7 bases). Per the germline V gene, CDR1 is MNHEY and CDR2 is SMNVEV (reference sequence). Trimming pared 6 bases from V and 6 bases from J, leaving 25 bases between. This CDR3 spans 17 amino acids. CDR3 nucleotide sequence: TGTGCCAGCAGCCGGGGGGCAGGTCAAGTCGTCCCGGATACGCAGTATTTT. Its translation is CASSRGAGQVVPDTQYF.

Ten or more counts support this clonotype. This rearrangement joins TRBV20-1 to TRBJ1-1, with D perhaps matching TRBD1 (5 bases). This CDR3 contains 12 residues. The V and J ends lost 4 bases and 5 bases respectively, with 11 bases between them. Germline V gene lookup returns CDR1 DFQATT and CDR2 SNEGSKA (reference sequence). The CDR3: CSAKEGWTEAFF. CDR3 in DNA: TGCAGTGCTAAGGAGGGGTGGACTGAAGCTTTCTTT.

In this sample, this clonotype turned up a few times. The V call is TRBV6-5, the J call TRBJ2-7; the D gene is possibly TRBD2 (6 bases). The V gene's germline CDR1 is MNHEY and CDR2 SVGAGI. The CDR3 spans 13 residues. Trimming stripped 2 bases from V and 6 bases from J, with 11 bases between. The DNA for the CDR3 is TGTGCCAGCAGTTACGGAACTAGCCGCGAGCAGTACTTC. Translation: CASSYGTSREQYF.

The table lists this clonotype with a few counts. This chain's CDR3 is CSALPYRRSGNTIYF. CDR3 in DNA: TGCAGTGCCCTACCGTACAGGCGCTCTGGAAACACCATATATTTT. The chain is built from TRBV20-1 and TRBJ1-3; maybe TRBD1 (5 bases). The V end lost 6 bases, the J end lost 0 bases, and 15 bases lay between the germline ends. From germline, CDR1 is DFQATT and CDR2 SNEGSKA (reference sequence). The CDR3 covers 15 residues.

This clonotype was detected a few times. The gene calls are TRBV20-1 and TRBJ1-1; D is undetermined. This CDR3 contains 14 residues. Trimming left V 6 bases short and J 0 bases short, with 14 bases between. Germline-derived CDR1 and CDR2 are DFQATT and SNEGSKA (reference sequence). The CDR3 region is CSAPKVLMNTEAFF. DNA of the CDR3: TGCAGTGCGCCAAAAGTCCTCATGAACACTGAAGCTTTCTTT.

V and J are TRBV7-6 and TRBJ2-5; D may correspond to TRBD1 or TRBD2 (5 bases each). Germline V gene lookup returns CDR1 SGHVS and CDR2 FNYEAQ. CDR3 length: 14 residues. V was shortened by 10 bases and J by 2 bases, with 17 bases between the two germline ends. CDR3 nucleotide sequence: TGTGCCACCTCAGAAACCAGGGAGCAAGAGACCCAGTACTTC. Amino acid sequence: CATSETREQETQYF.

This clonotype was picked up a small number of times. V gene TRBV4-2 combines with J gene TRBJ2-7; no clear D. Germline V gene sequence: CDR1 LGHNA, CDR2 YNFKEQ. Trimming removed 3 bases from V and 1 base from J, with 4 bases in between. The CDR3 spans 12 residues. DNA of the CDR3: TGTGCCAGCAGCCATGAATCCTACGAGCAGTACTTC. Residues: CASSHESYEQYF.

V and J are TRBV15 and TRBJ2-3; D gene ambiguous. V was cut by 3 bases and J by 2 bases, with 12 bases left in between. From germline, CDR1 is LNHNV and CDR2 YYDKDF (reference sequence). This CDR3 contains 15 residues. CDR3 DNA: TGTGCCACCAGCAGGAATTCCAGAGACACAGATACGCAGTATTTT. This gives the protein CATSRNSRDTDTQYF.

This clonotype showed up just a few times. This CDR3 is CASSPLNTGETQYF. The CDR3 bases are TGTGCCAGCAGCCCATTAAACACAGGGGAGACCCAGTACTTC. The chain has TRBV6-1 and TRBJ2-5; D perhaps matches TRBD1 (6 bases). The CDR3 has 14 residues. V gave up 6 bases and J gave up 5 bases, with 16 bases separating them. Germline V lookup: CDR1 MNHNS, CDR2 SASEGT.

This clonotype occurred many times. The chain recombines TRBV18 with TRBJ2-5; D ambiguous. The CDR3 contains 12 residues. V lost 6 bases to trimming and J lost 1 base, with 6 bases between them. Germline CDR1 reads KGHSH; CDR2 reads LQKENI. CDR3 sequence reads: CASSRAQETQYF. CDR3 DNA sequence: TGTGCCAGCTCCCGTGCCCAAGAGACCCAGTACTTC.

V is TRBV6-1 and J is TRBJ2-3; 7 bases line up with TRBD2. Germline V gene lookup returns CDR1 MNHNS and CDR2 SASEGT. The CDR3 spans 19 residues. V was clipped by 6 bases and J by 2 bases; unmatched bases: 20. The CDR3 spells CASRPVRLAVRGDTDTQYF. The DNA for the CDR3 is TGTGCCAGCAGGCCCGTGAGGCTAGCGGTCCGGGGGGACACAGATACGCAGTATTTT.

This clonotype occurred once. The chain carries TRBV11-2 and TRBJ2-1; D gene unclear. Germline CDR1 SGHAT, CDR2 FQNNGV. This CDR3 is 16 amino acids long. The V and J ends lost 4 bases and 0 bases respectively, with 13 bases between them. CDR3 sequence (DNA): TGTGCCAGCAGCTCACGGGTTGAAAGCTCCTACAATGAGCAGTTCTTC. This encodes CASSSRVESSYNEQFF.